This T cell receptor beta chain emerged from a study of blood T cell repertoires in COVID-19. Study information: The United States, Italy and Spain provided the acute and convalescent COVID-19 samples.

All enrollees were about 18 to 100 years old and from about 24 US areas. Each participant's cohort was designated according to participant-reported clinical history. The germline V and J ends were trimmed by 2 bases and 1 base, with 9 bases remaining between them. This CDR3 is built from 15 residues. The germline CDR1 and CDR2 sequences are MNHEY and SMNVEV (reference sequence). The data were produced by immunoSEQ multiplex PCR, yet TCRdb's version contains in-frame clones alone and is incomplete. The repertoire has a few hundred thousand clones, roughly 90% of them found once; the top ten carry roughly 1.5%.

Sample: PBMCs or T cells enriched from blood (not recorded which). The chain employs TRBV27 and TRBJ2-1, with D maybe TRBD2 (6 bases). The clonotype was recovered from a young woman with acute COVID-19. For the CDR3, the DNA is TGTGCCAGCAGTTTAGGTAGCGGATCCTACAATGAGCAGTTCTTC. Its protein is CASSLGSGSYNEQFF.